The 27 T cell receptor beta chains listed next were all sequenced from one sample in a study of glioma-infiltrating T cells after dendritic cell vaccination. Profiled with immunoSEQ multiplex PCR; TCRdb holds only in-frame clones, not every one. The sample has some 100,000 clones; around three quarters are singletons. This specimen consisted of blood, obtained before dendritic cell vaccination. The receptors were gathered from a human donor with glioblastoma.

The chain couples TRBV25-1 to TRBJ2-3; D might be TRBD2 (6 bases). The V and J ends lost 4 bases and 0 bases respectively, with 17 bases between them. Germline V gene sequence: CDR1 MGHDK, CDR2 SYGVNS. The CDR3 totals 17 residues. For the CDR3, the DNA is TGTGCCAGCAGTGCCTGGTCGAAGGGACTTAGCACAGATACGCAGTATTTT. This encodes CASSAWSKGLSTDTQYF.

The chain carries TRBV10-3 and TRBJ2-1; 10 nucleotides line up with TRBD1. Germline-derived CDR1 and CDR2 are ENHRY and SYGVKD. This CDR3 region has 16 residues. V lost 2 bases to trimming and J lost 3 bases; unmatched junction nucleotides: 4. The CDR3 nucleotides read TGTGCCATCAGTGAGGACAGGGGGCCGAGCTACAATGAGCAGTTCTTC. Its protein is CAISEDRGPSYNEQFF.

This clone was seen only a few times. The chain links TRBV7-3 to TRBJ1-2, with 7 nucleotides matching TRBD1. CDR3 size: 15 residues. With 5 bases clipped from V and 5 bases from J, the junction kept 11 bases outside the gene matches. Germline V lookup: CDR1 SGHTA, CDR2 FQGTGA. The DNA for the CDR3 is TGTGCCAGCAGCGACCAACAGGGGACTCGGTATGGCTACACCTTC. Its translation is CASSDQQGTRYGYTF.

The V call is TRBV6-6, the J call TRBJ2-1; TRBD2 matches at 10 bases. Germline loops: CDR1 MNHNY, CDR2 SVGAGI (reference sequence). The junction had 7 bases not matched to a gene; V was cut back by 5 bases and J by 3 bases. The length of the CDR3 is 16 residues. The CDR3: CASSASSGGSYNEQFF. Here the CDR3 DNA reads TGTGCCAGCAGTGCCTCTAGCGGGGGAAGCTACAATGAGCAGTTCTTC.

V and J are TRBV28 and TRBJ1-5, with 7 bases lining up with TRBD1. The length of the CDR3 is 14 residues. J was trimmed by 6 bases and V by 1 base; bases with no gene match: 3. Germline V CDR1 and CDR2: MDHEN, SYDVKM. The CDR3 here is CASSLFQGGQPQHF. DNA of the CDR3: TGTGCCAGCAGTTTATTCCAGGGGGGTCAGCCCCAGCATTTT.

The DNA for the CDR3 is TGTGCCAGCAGCATAACAGCATATGGAAACATTCAGTACTTC. It yields the protein CASSITAYGNIQYF. The chain links TRBV11-2 to TRBJ2-4; D is uncertain. V was cut by 5 bases and J by 6 bases, with 14 bases left in between. Per germline, CDR1 SGHAT and CDR2 FQNNGV. This CDR3 is 14 amino acids long.

The chain couples TRBV19 to TRBJ1-1; the D is unclear. The germline V gene has CDR1 LNHDA and CDR2 SQIVND (reference sequence). The CDR3 extends over 16 amino acids. Trimming shortened V by 2 bases and J by 0 bases, and 13 bases separated the two germline ends. CDR3 in amino acids: CASSITPGFMNTEAFF. The DNA for the CDR3 is TGTGCCAGTAGTATAACCCCGGGGTTCATGAACACTGAAGCTTTCTTT.

The V gene is TRBV5-1, the J gene TRBJ2-3; tentative D call: TRBD2 (6 bases). Per germline, CDR1 SGHRS and CDR2 YFSETQ. V shed 7 bases and J shed 1 base, with 19 bases lying between them. This CDR3 comprises 16 residues. CDR3 DNA sequence: TGCGCCAGCTGCCGGAGGGTAGCGGATCGCACAGATACGCAGTATTTT. Translated, it gives CASCRRVADRTDTQYF.

This clone was picked up one time. The J gene is TRBJ2-3, the V gene TRBV2; TRBD1 aligns across 8 bases. Germline assignment: CDR1 SNHLY and CDR2 FYNNEI. This CDR3 spans 14 amino acids. Germline trimming cut 6 bases from V and 4 bases from J; bases unmatched to any gene: 6. DNA of the CDR3: TGTGCCAGCAGGGCAGGGGGCTCATCAGATACGCAGTATTTT. Its protein is CASRAGGSSDTQYF.

In this sample, this clone turned up a few times. This sequence joins TRBV10-1 and TRBJ2-5, with 12 bases lining up with TRBD1. The CDR3 is 15 residues long. The V gene's germline CDR1 is WNHNN and CDR2 SYGVQD (reference sequence). Trimming removed 4 bases from V and 5 bases from J; junction bases left unmatched: 5. CDR3 protein: CASSAGQGAVETQYF. In DNA, the CDR3 is TGCGCCAGCAGTGCGGGACAGGGGGCCGTGGAGACCCAGTACTTC.

This sequence joins TRBV18 and TRBJ2-5; D not resolved. Germline loops: CDR1 KGHSH, CDR2 LQKENI. V shed 3 bases and J shed 7 bases, with 12 bases lying between them. The CDR3 extends over 13 amino acids. CDR3 DNA sequence: TGTGCCAGCTCACCGTCCACATTTGGGACCCAGTACTTC. Its translation: CASSPSTFGTQYF. Based on the CDR3 plus reference TRBV18 and TRBJ2-5, the full variable domain is NAGVMQNPRHLVRRRGQEARLRCSPMKGHSHVYWYRQLPEEGLKFMVYLQKENIIDESGMPKERFSAEFPKEGPSILRIQQVVRGDSAAYFCASSPSTFGTQYFGPGTRLLVL.

V and J are TRBV6-1 and TRBJ2-2; 7 bases fit TRBD2. The junction had 1 base not matched to a gene; V was cut back by 0 bases and J by 6 bases. There are 14 residues in the CDR3. Per germline, CDR1 MNHNS and CDR2 SASEGT. The CDR3 protein is CASSEAGGSGELFF. In DNA, the CDR3 is TGTGCCAGCAGTGAAGCGGGGGGGTCCGGGGAGCTGTTTTTT.

This clone is categorized as medium-sized (0.01 to 0.1%). This chain joins TRBV5-6 and TRBJ1-3; TRBD1 aligns across 9 bases. CDR3 length: 16 residues. The ends lost 0 bases at V and 4 bases at J; junction bases unmatched: 5. Germline values: CDR1 SGHDT, CDR2 YYEEEE. CDR3 in DNA: TGTGCCAGCAGCTTGGGGGGACAGGGCCCGGGAAACACCATATATTTT. This codes for CASSLGGQGPGNTIYF. Variable domain in full (rest from reference TRBV5-6 and TRBJ1-3): DAGVTQSPTHLIKTRGQQVTLRCSPKSGHDTVSWYQQALGQGPQFIFQYYEEEERQRGNFPDRFSGHQFPNYSSELNVNALLLGDSALYLCASSLGGQGPGNTIYFGEGSWLTVV.

V gene TRBV7-8 combines with J gene TRBJ1-5; D gene uncertain. The V and J ends lost 0 bases and 0 bases respectively, with 3 bases between them. The CDR3 has 14 residues. The germline V gene has CDR1 SGHVS and CDR2 FQNEAQ. The CDR3 loop reads CASSLAYSNQPQHF. DNA of the CDR3: TGTGCCAGCAGCTTAGCCTATAGCAATCAGCCCCAGCATTTT.

The chain is built from TRBV30 and TRBJ2-7; TRBD1 aligns across 7 bases. Germline CDR1 and CDR2: GTSNPN and SVGIG (reference sequence). Trimming removed 5 bases from V and 3 bases from J; junction bases left unmatched: 4. The CDR3 runs 12 residues. The CDR3 coding sequence is TGTGCCTGGCAAACAGGGGTCTACGAGCAGTACTTC. Protein sequence: CAWQTGVYEQYF.

This clone was observed a handful of times. The chain combines TRBV4-2 with TRBJ1-4; D not certain. V was clipped by 0 bases and J by 8 bases, with 22 bases between them. From germline, CDR1 is LGHNA and CDR2 YNFKEQ. The CDR3 is 18 amino acids. The CDR3 coding sequence is TGTGCCAGCAGCCAAGATTTGGGATCGGCCCTTGCGGGAGAAAAACTGTTTTTT. Encoded protein: CASSQDLGSALAGEKLFF.

This clone was picked up a small number of times. The CDR3 DNA reads TGTGCCAGCAGTTTATCTATGGGGGGCTCCTACAATGAGCAGTTCTTC. It translates to CASSLSMGGSYNEQFF. The chain joins TRBV27 to TRBJ2-1; the D gene is possibly TRBD2 (6 bases). In germline, CDR1 is MNHEY, CDR2 SMNVEV (reference sequence). With 0 bases removed from V and 0 bases from J, the gap between germline ends came to 9 bases. The CDR3 is 16 residues long.

This chain connects TRBV19 to TRBJ1-1; 8 positions agree with TRBD1. The CDR3 has 14 residues. With V trimmed by 3 bases and J by 4 bases, 4 bases remained unmatched. Germline-derived CDR1 and CDR2 are LNHDA and SQIVND (reference sequence). In DNA, the CDR3 is TGTGCCAGTAGTATCTTAACAGGGGGCACTGAAGCTTTCTTT. This encodes CASSILTGGTEAFF.

The CDR3 loop reads CSVSGGVEETQYF. The DNA for the CDR3 is TGCAGCGTCTCGGGAGGCGTAGAAGAGACCCAGTACTTC. The J gene is TRBJ2-5, the V gene TRBV29-1; TRBD2 matches 7 bases. The germline V gene encodes CDR1 SQVTM and CDR2 ANQGSEA. This CDR3 has 13 amino acids. V lost 6 bases, J lost 3 bases, and 7 bases stayed unmatched.

This clone appeared a single time. This chain connects TRBV5-1 to TRBJ2-5; 8 bases are shared with TRBD1. From germline, CDR1 is SGHRS and CDR2 YFSETQ. This CDR3 has 15 residues. Losses at the gene ends were 5 bases for V and 5 bases for J; bases not matched to a gene: 11. Here the CDR3 reads CASRRAQGAHETQYF. For the CDR3, the DNA is TGCGCCAGCAGACGCGCCCAGGGGGCGCACGAGACCCAGTACTTC.

This chain links TRBV7-9 with TRBJ2-3; D possibly corresponds to TRBD1 (5 bases). V lost 1 base, J lost 4 bases, and 12 bases lay in between. Germline lookup yields CDR1 SEHNR and CDR2 FQNEAQ (reference sequence). The CDR3 is 15 amino acids. CDR3 region: CASSLDLVGADTQYF. The CDR3 DNA follows: TGTGCCAGCAGCTTAGATCTAGTAGGGGCAGATACGCAGTATTTT.

The count of this clone is one. The chain employs TRBV7-3 and TRBJ1-1; maybe TRBD1 (5 bases). This CDR3 is built from 14 residues. Trimming left V 2 bases short and J 6 bases short, with 13 bases between. Germline V gene data show CDR1 as SGHTA and CDR2 as FQGTGA. As DNA, the CDR3 is TGTGCCAGCAGCTTAGGGGGGGTGGTCTCTGAAGCTTTCTTT. Translating gives CASSLGGVVSEAFF.

The V and J genes are TRBV5-1 and TRBJ2-3, with 7 bases matching TRBD1. The CDR3 is made up of 14 amino acids. Germline V lookup: CDR1 SGHRS, CDR2 YFSETQ. The V gene end was trimmed by 3 bases and the J gene end by 2 bases; junction bases not matched to a gene: 3. The CDR3 region has the DNA TGCGCCAGCAGCTCGGGACAGTACACAGATACGCAGTATTTT. Protein: CASSSGQYTDTQYF.

This chain connects TRBV5-1 to TRBJ2-7; tentatively, D is TRBD1 (6 bases). The CDR3 totals 15 residues. Between the trimmed V and J ends, which lost 4 bases and 1 base, there was a span of 15 bases. Germline V gene lookup returns CDR1 SGHRS and CDR2 YFSETQ. For the CDR3, the DNA is TGCGCCAGCAGCCCGGATGGACAGCCTTCCTACGAGCAGTACTTC. It encodes CASSPDGQPSYEQYF.

V usage is TRBV7-3 and J usage is TRBJ2-3; D may be TRBD1 (5 bases). Per the germline V gene, CDR1 is SGHTA and CDR2 is FQGTGA. The germline V and J ends were trimmed by 5 bases and 0 bases, with 15 bases remaining between them. The length of the CDR3 is 16 residues. CDR3 nucleotides: TGTGCCAGCAGCCCAACGGACAACCCTAGCACAGATACGCAGTATTTT. Its translation is CASSPTDNPSTDTQYF.

This sequence joins TRBV28 and TRBJ2-7, with D possibly matching TRBD2 (6 bases). The CDR3 runs to 15 residues. Per germline, CDR1 MDHEN and CDR2 SYDVKM. Between the trimmed V and J ends, which lost 7 bases and 1 base, there was a span of 17 bases. CDR3 nucleotides: TGTGCCAGCACCCTCACACTCGGGGGTTCCTACGAGCAGTACTTC. Translating it yields CASTLTLGGSYEQYF.

The rearrangement links TRBV29-1 to TRBJ2-3, with 10 bases aligning to TRBD2. Trimming removed 5 bases from V and 4 bases from J; junction bases left unmatched: 6. The CDR3 has 14 residues. Germline V CDR1 and CDR2: SQVTM, ANQGSEA. The CDR3 DNA reads TGCAGCGTTAAGCGGGAGGGAAGGGCAGATACGCAGTATTTT. It yields the protein CSVKREGRADTQYF.